Given below is one T cell receptor (beta chain) in context. This clonotype was counted at least ten times. What antigen it recognizes has not been identified. No base quality values were provided; no much bigger clone lies one nucleotide off. V is pared back by 3 bases and J by 2 bases, with 9 bases lying between the germline termini. Its CDR3 holds 13 amino acids, cysteine through phenylalanine. The kept DNA is CDR3 alone, 39 bases in frame from the first base. For CDR1 and CDR2, the germline V gene lists SGDLS and YYNGEE. The data originate from a study of T cells after yellow fever vaccination (dated by TCRdb to the late 2010s). For the study in its entirety: The SMART-Seq v4 Ultra Low Input RNA kit was used to prepare libraries from fractions with low cell numbers. Bulk TCR alpha and beta repertoires were sequenced longitudinally to track T-cell clones before and after primary and booster YFV17D yellow fever vaccination. Two healthy male donors, one aged 18 to 30 and one aged 30 to 40 years, were included in the cohort. Blood samples were taken at several timepoints before and after primary and secondary immunization, and bulk PBMC replicates and cell subsets were isolated. Here is what the overall study found, with its caveats: A small share of clonotypes occurred in both CD4 and CD8 compartments, likely arising from convergent recombination. Computational filtering was required because FACS-sorted repertoires could contain abundant contaminating clonotypes from the bulk population. The study included only a couple of donors, which limits how far the findings can be generalized. The secondary T-cell response was found to be weaker but faster than the primary response, with a peak reached on day 5 rather than on day 15. Most clones expanded after primary vaccination (approximately 95% of CD4 and approximately 86% of CD8) were re-detected after the booster, suggesting that broad memory maintenance occurred.

The intended sense of this specimen's treatment or condition label: live attenuated yellow fever vaccine strain. PBMCs were isolated from peripheral blood using a standard Ficoll-Paque protocol. CD4 and CD8 T-cell fractions were isolated with Dynabeads CD4 and CD8 positive selection kits. TriZol was used to extract RNA from bulk PBMCs, CD4 and CD8 fractions, and dextramer-positive and dextramer-negative fractions. TCR cDNA was synthesized by 5'RACE template switching, through which a universal primer site and unique molecular identifiers were introduced. Priming of cDNA synthesis was performed from both the TCR alpha and TCR beta constant segments. Libraries were amplified in two PCR steps, with sample barcodes and sequencing adapters added in the second step. Sequencing of libraries was done on Illumina HiSeq 2500 (2x100 bp) or NovaSeq (2x150 bp). On the study's bioinformatics: MIGEC handled demultiplexing of reads and collapsing into UMI consensus sequences, while MiXCR performed V(D)J alignment. Using edgeR on replicate PBMC samples, clonotypes were called vaccine-responding if FDR was below 0.01 and the log2 fold change was above 5 up to day 15. Each bulk clonotype received a CD4 or CD8 identity based on whether the sequenced CD4 or CD8 repertoire contained that clonotype at higher abundance. Starting from the raw public reads, TCRdb applied fastp trimming at Q25, assembled clones with MiXCR and retained in-frame beta chains. Each record represents a unique CDR3 protein, reported with the most common genes and DNA among its rows. V and J calls and clone size were set by TCRdb, not the authors. This sample comprises 50,000 or so distinct CDR3 sequences, roughly 7.3% of them detected only once. Jointly, the top ten make up 28% of the sample.

The rearrangement joined TRBV9 to TRBJ2-7, and possibly TRBD1, on 6 matching bases. This TCR derives from a man aged 18 to 30 who received the YFV17D yellow fever vaccine. The sample consisted of CD8+ T cells sorted from PBMCs, taken less than 16 days after the first yellow fever vaccination. CDR3 loop: CASSAGQTYEQYF. The base sequence is TGTGCCAGCAGCGCGGGACAAACCTACGAGCAGTACTTC.